What follows is one T cell receptor beta chain and its context. Its specificity is unknown. The CDR3 loop spans 16 amino acids. CDR1 LGHNA and CDR2 YSLEER come from the germline V gene. The V gene end was trimmed by 1 base and the J gene end by 7 bases; junction bases not matched to a gene: 7. TCRdb's table, derived via immunoSEQ multiplex PCR, lists solely in-frame clones and lacks some. This table has 150,000 to 170,000 clones, about 88% appearing once. This entry is derived from a study of cytomegalovirus exposure and HLA in healthy donors. General observations from the study: In a later analysis, first-cohort TCR clusters were found to tend to co-occur in the 95 to 150 validation repertoires. Researchers catalogued about 150 TCR beta chains as cytomegalovirus-associated. Reported results showed that the classifier diagnosed cytomegalovirus status with high specificity and sensitivity.

The chain links TRBV4-3 to TRBJ1-4; TRBD1 agrees at 9 bases. This sequence was found in a man aged 18 to 30 in good health and CMV-seropositive. The specimen was PBMCs. CDR3 region: CASSQAGQGISEKLFF. For the CDR3, the DNA is TGCGCCAGCAGCCAAGCGGGACAGGGAATATCTGAAAAACTGTTTTTT.